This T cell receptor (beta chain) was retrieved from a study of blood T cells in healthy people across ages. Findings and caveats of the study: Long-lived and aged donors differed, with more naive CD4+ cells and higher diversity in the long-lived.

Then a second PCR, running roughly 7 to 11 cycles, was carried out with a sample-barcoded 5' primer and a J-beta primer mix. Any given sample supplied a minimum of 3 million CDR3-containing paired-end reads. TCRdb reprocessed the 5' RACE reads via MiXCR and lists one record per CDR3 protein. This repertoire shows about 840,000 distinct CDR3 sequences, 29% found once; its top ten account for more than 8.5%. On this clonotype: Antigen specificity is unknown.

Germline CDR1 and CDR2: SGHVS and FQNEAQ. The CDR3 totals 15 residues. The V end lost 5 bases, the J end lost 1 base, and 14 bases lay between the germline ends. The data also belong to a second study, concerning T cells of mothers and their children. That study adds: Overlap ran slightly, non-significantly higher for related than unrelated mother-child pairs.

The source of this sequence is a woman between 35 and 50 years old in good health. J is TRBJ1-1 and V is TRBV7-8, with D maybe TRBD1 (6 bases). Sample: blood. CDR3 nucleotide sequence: TGTGCCAGCAGCCTAACCGGACAGACGAACACTGAAGCTTTCTTT. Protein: CASSLTGQTNTEAFF.